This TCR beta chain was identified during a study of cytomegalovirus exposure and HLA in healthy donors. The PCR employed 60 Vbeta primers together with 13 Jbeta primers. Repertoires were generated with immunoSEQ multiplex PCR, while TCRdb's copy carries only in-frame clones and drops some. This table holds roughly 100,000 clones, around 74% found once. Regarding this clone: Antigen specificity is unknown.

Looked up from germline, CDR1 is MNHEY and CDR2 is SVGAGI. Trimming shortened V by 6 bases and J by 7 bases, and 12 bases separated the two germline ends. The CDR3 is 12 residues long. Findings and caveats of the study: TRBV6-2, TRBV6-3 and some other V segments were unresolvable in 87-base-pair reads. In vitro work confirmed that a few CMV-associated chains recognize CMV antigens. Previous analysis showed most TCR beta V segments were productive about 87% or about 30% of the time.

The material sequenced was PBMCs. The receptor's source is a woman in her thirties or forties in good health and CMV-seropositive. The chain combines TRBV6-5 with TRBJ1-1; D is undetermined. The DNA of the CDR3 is TGTGCCAGCAGCGCCTTCGGGTATGAAGCTTTCTTT. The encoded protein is CASSAFGYEAFF.